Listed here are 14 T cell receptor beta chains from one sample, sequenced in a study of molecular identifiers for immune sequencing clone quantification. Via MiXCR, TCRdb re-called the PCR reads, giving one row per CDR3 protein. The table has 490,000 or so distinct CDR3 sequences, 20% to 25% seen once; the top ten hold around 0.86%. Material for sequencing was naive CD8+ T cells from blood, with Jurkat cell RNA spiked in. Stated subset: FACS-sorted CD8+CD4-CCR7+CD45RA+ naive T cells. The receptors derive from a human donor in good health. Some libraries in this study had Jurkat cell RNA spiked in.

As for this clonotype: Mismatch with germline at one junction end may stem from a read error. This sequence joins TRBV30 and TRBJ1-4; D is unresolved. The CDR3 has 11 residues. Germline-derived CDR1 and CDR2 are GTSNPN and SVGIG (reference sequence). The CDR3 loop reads CAWSRNGKLFF. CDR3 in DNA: TGTGCCTGGAGTCGTAATGGAAAACTGTTTTTT.

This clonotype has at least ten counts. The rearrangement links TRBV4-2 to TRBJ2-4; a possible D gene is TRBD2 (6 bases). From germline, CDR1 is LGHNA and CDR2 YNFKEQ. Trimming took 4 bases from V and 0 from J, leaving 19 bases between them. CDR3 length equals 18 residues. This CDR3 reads CASSPSLRGEIAKNIQYF. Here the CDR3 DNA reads TGTGCCAGCAGCCCATCACTGCGCGGGGAAATAGCCAAAAACATTCAGTACTTC.

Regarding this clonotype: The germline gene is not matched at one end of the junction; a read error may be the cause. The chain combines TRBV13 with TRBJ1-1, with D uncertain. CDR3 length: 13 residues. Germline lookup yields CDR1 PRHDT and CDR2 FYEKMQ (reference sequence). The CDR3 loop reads CASSLSGNTEALF. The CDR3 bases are TGTGCCAGCAGCTTAAGTGGTAACACTGAAGCTCTCTTT.

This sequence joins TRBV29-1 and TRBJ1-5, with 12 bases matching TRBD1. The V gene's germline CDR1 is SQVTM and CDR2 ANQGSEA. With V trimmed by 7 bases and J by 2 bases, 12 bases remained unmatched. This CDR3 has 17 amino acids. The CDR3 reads CSANPGQGAFGNQPQHF. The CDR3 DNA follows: TGCAGCGCAAACCCGGGACAGGGGGCCTTTGGCAATCAGCCCCAGCATTTT.

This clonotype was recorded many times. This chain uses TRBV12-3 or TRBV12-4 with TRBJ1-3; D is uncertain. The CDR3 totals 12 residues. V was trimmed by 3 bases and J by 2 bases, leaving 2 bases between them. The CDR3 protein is CASSFAGNTIYF. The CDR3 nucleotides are TGTGCCAGCAGTTTCGCTGGAAACACCATATATTTT.

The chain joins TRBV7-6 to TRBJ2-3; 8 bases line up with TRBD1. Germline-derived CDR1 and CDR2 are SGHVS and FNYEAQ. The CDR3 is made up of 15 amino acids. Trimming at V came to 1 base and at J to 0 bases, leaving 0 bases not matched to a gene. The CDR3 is CASSLGTGSTDTQYF. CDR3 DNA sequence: TGTGCCAGCAGCTTAGGGACAGGGAGCACAGATACGCAGTATTTT.

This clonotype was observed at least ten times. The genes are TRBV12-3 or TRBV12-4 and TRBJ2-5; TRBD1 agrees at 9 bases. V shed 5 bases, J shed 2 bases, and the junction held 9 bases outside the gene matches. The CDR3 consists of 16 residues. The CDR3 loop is CASSPDFGTGQETQYF. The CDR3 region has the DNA TGTGCCAGCAGTCCTGATTTTGGGACAGGGCAAGAGACCCAGTACTTC.

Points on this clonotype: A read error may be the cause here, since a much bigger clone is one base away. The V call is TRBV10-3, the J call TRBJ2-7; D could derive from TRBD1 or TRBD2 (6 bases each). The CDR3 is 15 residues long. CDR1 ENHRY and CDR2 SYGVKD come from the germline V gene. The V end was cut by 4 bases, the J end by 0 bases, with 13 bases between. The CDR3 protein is CAISVEGTPSYEQYF. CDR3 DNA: TGTGCCATCAGTGTGGAGGGGACACCCTCCTACGAGCAGTACTTC.

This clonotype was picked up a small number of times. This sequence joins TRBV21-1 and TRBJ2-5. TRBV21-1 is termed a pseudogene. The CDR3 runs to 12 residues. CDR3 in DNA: TGTGCCAGCAGCAAAGAGAAGGAGACCCAGTACTTC. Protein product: CASSKEKETQYF.

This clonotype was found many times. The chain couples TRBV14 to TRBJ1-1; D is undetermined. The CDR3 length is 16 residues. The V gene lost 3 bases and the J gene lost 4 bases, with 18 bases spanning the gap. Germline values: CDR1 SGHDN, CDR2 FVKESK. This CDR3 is CASSHLTIGLGTEAFF. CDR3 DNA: TGTGCCAGCAGCCATCTCACGATAGGGTTGGGCACTGAAGCTTTCTTT.

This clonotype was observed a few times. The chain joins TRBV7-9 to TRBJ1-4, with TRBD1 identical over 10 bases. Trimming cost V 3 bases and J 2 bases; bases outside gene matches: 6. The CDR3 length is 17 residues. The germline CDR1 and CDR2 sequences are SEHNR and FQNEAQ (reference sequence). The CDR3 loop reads CASSFLGQGRTNEKLFF. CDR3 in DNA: TGTGCCAGCAGCTTCCTGGGACAGGGGCGGACTAATGAAAAACTGTTTTTT.

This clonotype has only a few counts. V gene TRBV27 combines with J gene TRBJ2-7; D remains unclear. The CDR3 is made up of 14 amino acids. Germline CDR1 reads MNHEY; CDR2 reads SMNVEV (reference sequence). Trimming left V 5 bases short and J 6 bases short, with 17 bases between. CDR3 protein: CASSHRDFPVEQYF. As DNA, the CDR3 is TGTGCCAGCAGTCACCGTGATTTCCCGGTCGAGCAGTACTTC.

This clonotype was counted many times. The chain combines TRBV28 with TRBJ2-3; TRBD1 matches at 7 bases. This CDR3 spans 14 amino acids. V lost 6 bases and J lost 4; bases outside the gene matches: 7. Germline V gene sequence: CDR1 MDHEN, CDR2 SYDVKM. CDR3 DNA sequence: TGTGCCAGCAGATCCGACAGGGTAGCAGATACGCAGTATTTT. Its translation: CASRSDRVADTQYF. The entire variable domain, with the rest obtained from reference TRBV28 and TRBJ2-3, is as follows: DVKVTQSSRYLVKRTGEKVFLECVQDMDHENMFWYRQDPGLGLRLIYFSYDVKMKEKGDIPEGYSVSREKKERFSLILESASTNQTSMYLCASRSDRVADTQYFGPGTRLTVL.

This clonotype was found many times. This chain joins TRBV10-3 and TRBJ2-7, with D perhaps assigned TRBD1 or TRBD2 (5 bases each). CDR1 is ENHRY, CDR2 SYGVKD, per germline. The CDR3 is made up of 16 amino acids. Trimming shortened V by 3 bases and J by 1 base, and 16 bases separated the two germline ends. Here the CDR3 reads CAISEPPGRESYEQYF. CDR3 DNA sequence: TGTGCCATCAGTGAACCTCCGGGACGCGAGTCCTACGAGCAGTACTTC.